This T cell receptor (beta chain) was recovered during a study of OX40 agonist ivuxolimab in advanced cancers. Measured with immunoSEQ multiplex PCR; TCRdb has only the in-frame clones, and not every one. The sample includes about 120,000 clones, 80% to 90% of them seen just once. J was trimmed by 4 bases and V by 4 bases; bases with no gene match: 6. Germline CDR1 reads LGHNA; CDR2 reads YSLEER. CDR3 size: 14 residues. The receptor was derived from an adult with an advanced solid tumor such as melanoma, head and neck, liver or kidney cancer. V is TRBV4-3 and J is TRBJ1-2, with 7 bases aligning to TRBD1. The sequences come from CD4+ or CD8+ T cells sorted from blood, collected in a trial of the OX40 agonist ivuxolimab. The CDR3: CASSLTDRPYGYTF. CDR3 bases: TGCGCCAGCAGCCTTACGGACAGGCCCTATGGCTACACCTTC.